This entry lists 17 T cell receptor beta chains sequenced from one sample in a study of blood T cells in healthy people across ages. The use of a sample-barcoded 5' primer and a J-beta primer mix characterized a second PCR of roughly 6 to 11 cycles. TCRdb re-called the 5' RACE reads through MiXCR, storing one row per CDR3 protein. The profile covers 1.5 million to 2 million distinct CDR3 sequences, with about 49% appearing a single time and 2.1% taken by the ten largest. Material: blood. The source of these receptors is a middle-aged woman in good health.

The V and J genes are TRBV18 and TRBJ2-5; the D is unclear. Germline values: CDR1 KGHSH, CDR2 LQKENI. Trimming took 7 bases from V and 2 from J, leaving 11 bases between them. The CDR3 runs 13 residues. CDR3 in DNA: TGTGCCAGCTTATTGGGCAGACAAGAGACCCAGTACTTC. As protein: CASLLGRQETQYF.

V and J are TRBV18 and TRBJ2-3; TRBD2 might be the D (5 bases). The CDR3 spans 16 residues. Germline values: CDR1 KGHSH, CDR2 LQKENI. The ends were cut back, 2 bases at V and 6 bases at J, with 18 bases in the middle. The CDR3 coding sequence is TGTGCCAGCTCACCAATGGCAGCGGACTCTCCGGATACGCAGTATTTT. Residues: CASSPMAADSPDTQYF.

This clonotype came up a few times. The genes are TRBV10-3 and TRBJ2-5; no clear D. The germline gives CDR1 ENHRY, CDR2 SYGVKD. The CDR3 runs to 12 residues. The V end lost 5 bases, the J end lost 5 bases, and 9 bases lay between the germline ends. The chain's CDR3 is CAISFDSETQYF. As DNA, the CDR3 is TGTGCCATCAGTTTCGACTCGGAGACCCAGTACTTC.

In regard to this clonotype: At one of its ends the junction is not consistent with the germline gene, which may arise from a read error. The J gene is TRBJ2-1, the V gene TRBV29-1, with a possible D match to TRBD2 (5 bases). Germline CDR1 reads SQVTM; CDR2 reads ANQGSEA. This CDR3 region has 13 residues. The CDR3 coding sequence is TGCAGCGTTGGTAGGGAGTATTACAATGAGCGGTTCTTC. It is translated as CSVGREYYNERFF.

V usage is TRBV5-1 and J usage is TRBJ2-1; the match to TRBD1 covers 7 bases. After removal of 5 bases from V and 1 base from J, the junction contained 3 bases not matched to a gene. CDR1 is SGHRS, CDR2 YFSETQ, per germline. CDR3 size: 14 residues. For the CDR3, the DNA is TGCGCCAGCAGAATGGGACAGTCCTACAATGAGCAGTTCTTC. This codes for CASRMGQSYNEQFF.

The V gene is TRBV3-1, the J gene TRBJ2-7; TRBD2 aligns across 10 bases. Gene TRBJ2-5 matches the end of the DNA better, so the J call may be wrong. The CDR3 extends over 16 amino acids. CDR1 LGHDT and CDR2 YNNKEL come from the germline V gene (reference sequence). The CDR3 DNA reads TGTGCCAGCAGCTCCGTCGGACTAGCGGTAGGAGAGACCCAGTACTTC. Protein sequence: CASSSVGLAVGETQYF.

The chain is built from TRBV20-1 and TRBJ1-1; D is unresolved. There are 14 residues in the CDR3. Germline CDR1 and CDR2: DFQATT and SNEGSKA (reference sequence). Trimming stripped 2 bases from V and 4 bases from J, with 14 bases between. CDR3: CSARFAGATTEAFF. The CDR3, as DNA: TGCAGTGCTAGATTCGCGGGCGCAACCACTGAAGCTTTCTTT.

This chain links TRBV4-2 with TRBJ2-7, with D unresolved. Germline CDR1 reads LGHNA; CDR2 reads YNFKEQ. V lost 4 bases, J lost 2 bases, and 15 bases lay in between. The CDR3 has 15 amino acids. In DNA, the CDR3 is TGTGCCAGCAGCCCGAGACACAGCCAAACCTACGAGCAGTACTTC. Translated: CASSPRHSQTYEQYF.

This CDR3 reads CASSLGHSTLSQYF. In DNA form, the CDR3 reads TGTGCCAGCAGCTTAGGACATAGCACCTTATCCCAGTACTTC. This chain links TRBV7-2 with TRBJ2-5, with D unresolved. Germline-derived CDR1 and CDR2 are SGHTA and FQGNSA. The CDR3 length is 14 residues. With 1 base removed from V and 9 bases from J, the gap between germline ends came to 15 bases.

This clonotype was seen a few times. The gene calls are TRBV2 and TRBJ2-7; D gene ambiguous. Germline V CDR1 and CDR2: SNHLY, FYNNEI. Trimming stripped 2 bases from V and 5 bases from J, with 13 bases between. This CDR3 region has 14 residues. As DNA, the CDR3 is TGTGCCAGCAGTGAAACGTACATTATCAACGAGCAGTACTTC. Its translation: CASSETYIINEQYF.

This clonotype was counted only a few times. The chain is built from TRBV6-7 and TRBJ2-3; D is unresolved. TRBV6-7 is sorted into the ORF group, with uncertain function. The germline V and J ends were trimmed by 7 bases and 0 bases, with 8 bases remaining between them. The CDR3 runs 13 residues. As DNA, the CDR3 is TGTGCCAGCACGGCAGACAGCACAGATACGCAGTATTTT. This codes for CASTADSTDTQYF.

This clonotype was counted a few times. This chain connects TRBV6-2 or TRBV6-3 to TRBJ2-1; 10 bases align to TRBD1. V was pared by 6 bases and J by 7 bases, with 9 bases of the junction left unmatched. The CDR3 extends over 15 amino acids. The germline CDR1 and CDR2 sequences are MNHEY and SVGEGT. The CDR3 sequence is CASSPYRTGGNEQFF. The CDR3 DNA reads TGTGCCAGCAGCCCCTACCGGACAGGGGGAAATGAGCAGTTCTTC.

This rearrangement joins TRBV7-3 to TRBJ2-1; TRBD2 matches at 10 bases. CDR3 length: 17 residues. Germline lookup yields CDR1 SGHTA and CDR2 FQGTGA. The junction had 6 bases not matched to a gene; V was cut back by 2 bases and J by 2 bases. Written as DNA, the CDR3 is TGTGCCAGCAGCTTACCGGGGAGCGGGGGGGCCTACAATGAGCAGTTCTTC. The encoded protein is CASSLPGSGGAYNEQFF.

V gene TRBV20-1 combines with J gene TRBJ1-4; no firm D call. Germline V lookup: CDR1 DFQATT, CDR2 SNEGSKA (reference sequence). V dropped 3 bases and J dropped 3 bases, with 8 bases sitting between them. The CDR3 has 13 amino acids. The CDR3 is CSASLGPNEKLFF. In DNA, the CDR3 is TGCAGTGCTAGTCTGGGTCCTAATGAAAAACTGTTTTTT.

The chain uses TRBV21-1 and TRBJ1-1; the D call TRBD1 from the table was never checked on the DNA. TRBV21-1 corresponds to a pseudogene. The CDR3 consists of 17 residues. The DNA of the CDR3 is TGTGCCAGCAGCCCTCGCCGGGGTTATACTGGGGACACTGAAGCTTTCTTT. Protein: CASSPRRGYTGDTEAFF.

The rearrangement joins TRBV14 to TRBJ2-1; either TRBD1 or TRBD2 may supply D (6 bases each). The ends were cut back, 0 bases at V and 6 bases at J, with 18 bases in the middle. The CDR3 loop spans 17 amino acids. Germline lookup yields CDR1 SGHDN and CDR2 FVKESK. CDR3 sequence: CASSQDWGRGAGNEQFF. For the CDR3, the DNA is TGTGCCAGCAGCCAAGATTGGGGGCGGGGCGCAGGCAATGAGCAGTTCTTC.

This clonotype was detected a few times. This sequence joins TRBV20-1 and TRBJ2-1; 11 bases align to TRBD2. Germline trimming cut 0 bases from V and 8 bases from J; bases unmatched to any gene: 6. Germline-derived CDR1 and CDR2 are DFQATT and SNEGSKA (reference sequence). The CDR3 spans 15 residues. The CDR3: CSARDPSGGTYEQFF. DNA for the CDR3: TGCAGTGCTAGAGATCCTAGCGGGGGGACTTATGAGCAGTTCTTC.